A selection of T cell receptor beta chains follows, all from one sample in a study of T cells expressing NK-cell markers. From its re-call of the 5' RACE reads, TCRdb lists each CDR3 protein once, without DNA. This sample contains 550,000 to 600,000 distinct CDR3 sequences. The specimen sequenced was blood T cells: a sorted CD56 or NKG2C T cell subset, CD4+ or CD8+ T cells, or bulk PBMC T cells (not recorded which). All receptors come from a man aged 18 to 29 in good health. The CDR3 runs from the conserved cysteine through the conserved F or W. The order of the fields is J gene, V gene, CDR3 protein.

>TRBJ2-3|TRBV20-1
CSASRVISTDTQYF
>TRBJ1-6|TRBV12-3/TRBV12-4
CASSSSGPNNSPLHF
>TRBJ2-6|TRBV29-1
CSVPGTARSGANVLTF
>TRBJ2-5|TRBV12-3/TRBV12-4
CASSPLAGRQETQYF
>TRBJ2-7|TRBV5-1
CASSFPGQGAREQYF
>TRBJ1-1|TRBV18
CASSPLGQGKTEAFF
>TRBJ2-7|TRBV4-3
CASSLDRDAVSYEQYF
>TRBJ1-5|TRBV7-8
CASSLGAGVSNQPQHF
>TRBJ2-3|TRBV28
CASSFTPSVADTQYF
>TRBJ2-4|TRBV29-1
CSVEIQGNIQYF
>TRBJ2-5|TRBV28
CASTRGQGEVETQYF
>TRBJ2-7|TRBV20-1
CSARDPTTSGGYEQYF
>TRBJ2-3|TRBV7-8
CASSLGSGPLTDTQYF
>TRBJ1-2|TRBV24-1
CATSDASGGLDYGYTF
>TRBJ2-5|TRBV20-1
CSAGGGRQGAFGETQYF
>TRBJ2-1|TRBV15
CATSRDSTNEQFF
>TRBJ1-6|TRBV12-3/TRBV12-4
CATSLGGASNSPLHF
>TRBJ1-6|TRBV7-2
CASSLEIPGPGSPLHF
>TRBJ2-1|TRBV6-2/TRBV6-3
CASSRQGVSYNEQFF
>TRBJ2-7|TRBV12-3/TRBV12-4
CASSLVGASYEQYF
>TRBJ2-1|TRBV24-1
CATSDSPGLAGRSSYNEQFF
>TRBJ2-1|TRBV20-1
CSAPQKESPYNEQFF
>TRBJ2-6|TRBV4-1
CASSHLGTAGANVLTF
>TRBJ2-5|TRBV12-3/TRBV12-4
CASSLERGARMAETQYF
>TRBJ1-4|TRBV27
CASSLYPSPTGEKLFF
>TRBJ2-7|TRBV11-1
CASSLEGTSGSYEQYF
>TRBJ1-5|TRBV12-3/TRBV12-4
CASSFTALLGTGVQPQHF
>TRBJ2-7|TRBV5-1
CASSLTVTSYEQYF